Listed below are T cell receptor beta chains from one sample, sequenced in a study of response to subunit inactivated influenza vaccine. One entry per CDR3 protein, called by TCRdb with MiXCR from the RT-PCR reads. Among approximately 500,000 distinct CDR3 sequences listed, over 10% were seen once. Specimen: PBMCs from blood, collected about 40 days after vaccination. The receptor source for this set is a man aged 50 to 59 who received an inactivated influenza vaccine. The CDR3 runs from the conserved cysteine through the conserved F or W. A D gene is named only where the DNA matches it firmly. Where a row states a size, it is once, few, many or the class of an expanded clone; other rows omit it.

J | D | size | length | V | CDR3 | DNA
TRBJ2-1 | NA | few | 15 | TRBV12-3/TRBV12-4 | CASSQTGWVGNEQFF | TGTGCCAGCAGCCAAACAGGGTGGGTCGGGAATGAGCAGTTCTTC
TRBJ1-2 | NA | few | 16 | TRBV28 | CASSFTQFGTRGGYTF | TGTGCCAGCAGTTTTACGCAATTTGGGACCCGTGGTGGCTACACCTTC
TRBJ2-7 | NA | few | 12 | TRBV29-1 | CSVVSAPNEQYF | TGCAGCGTTGTGAGTGCCCCCAACGAGCAGTACTTC
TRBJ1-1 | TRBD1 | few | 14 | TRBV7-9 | CASSYRGTGTEAFF | TGTGCCAGCAGCTACAGGGGAACGGGGACTGAAGCTTTCTTT
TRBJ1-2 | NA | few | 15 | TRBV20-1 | CSAARWDSGDYGYTF | TGCAGTGCTGCCCGTTGGGACTCGGGGGACTATGGCTACACCTTC
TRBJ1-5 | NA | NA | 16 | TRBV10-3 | CAISESSVESNQPQHF | TGTGCCATCAGTGAGTCTTCGGTCGAATCCAATCAGCCCCAGCATTTT
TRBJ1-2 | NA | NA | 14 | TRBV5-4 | CASSIGSGDYGYTF | TGTGCCAGCAGCATTGGTTCCGGGGATTATGGCTACACCTTC
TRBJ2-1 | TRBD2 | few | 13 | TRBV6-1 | CASFSGSHDEQFF | TGTGCCAGTTTTAGCGGGAGTCACGATGAGCAGTTCTTC
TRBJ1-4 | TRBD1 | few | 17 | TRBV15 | CATSRAWTGGTNEKLFF | TGTGCCACCAGCAGAGCTTGGACAGGGGGCACTAATGAAAAACTGTTTTTT
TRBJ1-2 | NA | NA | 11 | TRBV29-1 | CSVEDRESYTF | TGCAGCGTTGAAGATCGAGAGAGCTACACCTTC
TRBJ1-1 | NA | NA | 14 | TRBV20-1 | CSARGGHMNTEAFF | TGCAGTGCTAGGGGGGGACATATGAACACTGAAGCTTTCTTT
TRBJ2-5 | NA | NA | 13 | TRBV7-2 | CASSPANQETQYF | TGTGCCAGCAGCCCTGCTAACCAAGAGACCCAGTACTTC
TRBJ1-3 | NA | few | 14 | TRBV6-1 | CASSPQGFGNTIYF | TGTGCCAGCAGTCCTCAGGGGTTCGGAAACACCATATATTTT
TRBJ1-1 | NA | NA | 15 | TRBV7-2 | CASTLNRASNTEAFF | TGTGCCAGCACCCTTAACCGGGCCTCTAACACTGAAGCTTTCTTT
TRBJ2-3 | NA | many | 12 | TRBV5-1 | CASSDSTDTQYF | TGCGCCAGCAGTGACTCCACAGATACGCAGTATTTT
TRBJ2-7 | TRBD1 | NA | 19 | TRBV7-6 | CASSLFAAPETGVTYEQYF | TGTGCCAGCAGCTTATTCGCGGCCCCCGAGACAGGGGTCACCTACGAGCAGTACTTC
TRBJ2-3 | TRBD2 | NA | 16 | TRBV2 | CASRETSGATTDTQYF | TGTGCCAGCCGAGAGACTAGCGGGGCGACTACAGATACGCAGTATTTT
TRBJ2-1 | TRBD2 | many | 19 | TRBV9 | CASSVDPTSGVSSYNEQFF | TGTGCCAGCAGCGTAGACCCGACTAGCGGGGTCAGCTCCTACAATGAGCAGTTCTTC